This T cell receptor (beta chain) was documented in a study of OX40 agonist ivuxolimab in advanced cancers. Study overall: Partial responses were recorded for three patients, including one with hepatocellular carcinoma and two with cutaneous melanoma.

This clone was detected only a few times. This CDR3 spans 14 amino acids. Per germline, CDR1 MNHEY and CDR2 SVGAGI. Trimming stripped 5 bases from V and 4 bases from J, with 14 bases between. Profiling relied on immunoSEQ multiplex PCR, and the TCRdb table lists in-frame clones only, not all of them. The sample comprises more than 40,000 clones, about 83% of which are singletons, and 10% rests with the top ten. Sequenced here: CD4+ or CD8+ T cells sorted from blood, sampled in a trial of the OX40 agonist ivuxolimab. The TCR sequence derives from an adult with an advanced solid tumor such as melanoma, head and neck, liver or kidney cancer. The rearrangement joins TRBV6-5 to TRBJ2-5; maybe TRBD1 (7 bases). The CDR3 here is CASSQGGQLETQYF. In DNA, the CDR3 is TGTGCCAGCAGTCAGGGGGGACAGTTAGAGACCCAGTACTTC.